This T cell receptor beta chain was captured by sequencing in a study of vaccination effects on CD4 cells after COVID-19. Peptide-pool stimulation followed by sequencing identified expanded antigen-specific CD4+ clonotypes in the ViraFEST assay. With roughly 10 days of culture completed, CD4+ T cells were isolated. Each participant was administered two doses of either the BNT162b2 or the mRNA-1273 vaccine. Here immunoSEQ multiplex PCR was the method, and the copy in TCRdb shows in-frame clones only, minus some. The sample includes tens of thousands of clones, under 80% of them seen just once. The CDR3 spans 12 residues. In germline, CDR1 is GTSNPN, CDR2 SVGIG (reference sequence). The ends were cut back, 5 bases at V and 7 bases at J, with 9 bases in the middle. Comment on this clone: The target antigen is unknown.

V gene TRBV30 combines with J gene TRBJ1-6; D gene uncertain. Sequencing was performed on CD4+ T cells from PBMCs cultured with HCoV-OC43 spike peptides, taken after COVID-19 vaccination. Subset indicated: HCoV-OC43 spike overlapping peptide pool stimulation. This TCR was recovered from a human donor who received a COVID-19 vaccine. Here the CDR3 DNA reads TGTGCCTGGGATGTTCGGAATTCACCCCTCCACTTT. Its protein product is CAWDVRNSPLHF. Complete variable domain (other parts from reference TRBV30 and TRBJ1-6): SQTIHQWPATLVQPVGSPLSLECTVEGTSNPNLYWYRQAAGRGLQLLFYSVGIGQISSEVPQNLSASRPQDRQFILSSKKLLLSDSGFYLCAWDVRNSPLHFGNGTRLTVT.